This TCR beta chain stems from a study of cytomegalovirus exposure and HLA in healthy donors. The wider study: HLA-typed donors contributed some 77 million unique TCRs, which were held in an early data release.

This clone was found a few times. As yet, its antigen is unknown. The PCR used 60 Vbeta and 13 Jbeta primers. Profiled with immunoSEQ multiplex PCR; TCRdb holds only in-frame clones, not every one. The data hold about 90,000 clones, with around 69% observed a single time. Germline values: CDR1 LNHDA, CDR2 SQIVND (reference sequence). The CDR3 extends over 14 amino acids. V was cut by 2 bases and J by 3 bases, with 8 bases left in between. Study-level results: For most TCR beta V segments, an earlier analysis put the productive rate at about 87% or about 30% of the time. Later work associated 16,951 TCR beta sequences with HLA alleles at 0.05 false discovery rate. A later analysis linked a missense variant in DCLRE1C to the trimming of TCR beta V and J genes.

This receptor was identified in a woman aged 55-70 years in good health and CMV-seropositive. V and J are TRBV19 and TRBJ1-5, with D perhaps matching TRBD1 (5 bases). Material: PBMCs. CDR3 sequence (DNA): TGTGCCAGTAGTATAACAGGTATCAATCAGCCCCAGCATTTT. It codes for CASSITGINQPQHF.